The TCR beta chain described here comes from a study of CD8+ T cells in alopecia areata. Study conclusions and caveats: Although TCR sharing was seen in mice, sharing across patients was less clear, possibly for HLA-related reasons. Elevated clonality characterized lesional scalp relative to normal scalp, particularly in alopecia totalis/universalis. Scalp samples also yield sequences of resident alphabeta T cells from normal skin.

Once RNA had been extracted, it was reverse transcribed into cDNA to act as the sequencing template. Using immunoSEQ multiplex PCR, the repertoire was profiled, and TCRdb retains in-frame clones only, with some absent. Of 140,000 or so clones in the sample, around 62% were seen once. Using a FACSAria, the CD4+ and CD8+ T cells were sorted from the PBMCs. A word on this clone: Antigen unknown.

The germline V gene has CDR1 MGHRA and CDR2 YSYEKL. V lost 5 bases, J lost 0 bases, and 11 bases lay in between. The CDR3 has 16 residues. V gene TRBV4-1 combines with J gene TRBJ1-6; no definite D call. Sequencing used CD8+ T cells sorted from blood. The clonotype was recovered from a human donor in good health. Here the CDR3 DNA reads TGCGCCAGCAGCGCGCAAGTTATCTCCTATAATTCACCCCTCCACTTT. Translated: CASSAQVISYNSPLHF.